This T cell receptor (beta chain) was profiled in a study of blood T cell repertoires in COVID-19. Background on the study: Italy, Spain and the United States were the sources of the convalescent and acute COVID-19 samples. PBMCs, B-cell-depleted T cells, or T cells provided the cDNA or gDNA that made up the material.

How the authors handled the data: Reference gene primer amplification in the assay estimated nucleated cell counts. Repertoires were generated with immunoSEQ multiplex PCR, while TCRdb's copy carries only in-frame clones and drops some. D and trimming come from the DNA, and the V and J calls and clone size come from that table. The sample yields tens of thousands of clones, around 80% seen once. Trimming removed 2 bases at V and 2 bases at J, with 16 bases between. Looked up from germline, CDR1 is MRHNA and CDR2 is SNTAGT. CDR3 length: 17 residues. The TCR was taken from a man in his 60s with active or convalescent COVID-19. The chain joins TRBV6-4 to TRBJ1-5; a possible D gene is TRBD1 (6 bases). Sequences were obtained from peripheral blood. CDR3 amino acids: CASSDLLAHRGNQPQHF. The CDR3 DNA is TGTGCCAGCAGTGACCTCCTTGCGCACAGGGGCAATCAGCCCCAGCATTTT.